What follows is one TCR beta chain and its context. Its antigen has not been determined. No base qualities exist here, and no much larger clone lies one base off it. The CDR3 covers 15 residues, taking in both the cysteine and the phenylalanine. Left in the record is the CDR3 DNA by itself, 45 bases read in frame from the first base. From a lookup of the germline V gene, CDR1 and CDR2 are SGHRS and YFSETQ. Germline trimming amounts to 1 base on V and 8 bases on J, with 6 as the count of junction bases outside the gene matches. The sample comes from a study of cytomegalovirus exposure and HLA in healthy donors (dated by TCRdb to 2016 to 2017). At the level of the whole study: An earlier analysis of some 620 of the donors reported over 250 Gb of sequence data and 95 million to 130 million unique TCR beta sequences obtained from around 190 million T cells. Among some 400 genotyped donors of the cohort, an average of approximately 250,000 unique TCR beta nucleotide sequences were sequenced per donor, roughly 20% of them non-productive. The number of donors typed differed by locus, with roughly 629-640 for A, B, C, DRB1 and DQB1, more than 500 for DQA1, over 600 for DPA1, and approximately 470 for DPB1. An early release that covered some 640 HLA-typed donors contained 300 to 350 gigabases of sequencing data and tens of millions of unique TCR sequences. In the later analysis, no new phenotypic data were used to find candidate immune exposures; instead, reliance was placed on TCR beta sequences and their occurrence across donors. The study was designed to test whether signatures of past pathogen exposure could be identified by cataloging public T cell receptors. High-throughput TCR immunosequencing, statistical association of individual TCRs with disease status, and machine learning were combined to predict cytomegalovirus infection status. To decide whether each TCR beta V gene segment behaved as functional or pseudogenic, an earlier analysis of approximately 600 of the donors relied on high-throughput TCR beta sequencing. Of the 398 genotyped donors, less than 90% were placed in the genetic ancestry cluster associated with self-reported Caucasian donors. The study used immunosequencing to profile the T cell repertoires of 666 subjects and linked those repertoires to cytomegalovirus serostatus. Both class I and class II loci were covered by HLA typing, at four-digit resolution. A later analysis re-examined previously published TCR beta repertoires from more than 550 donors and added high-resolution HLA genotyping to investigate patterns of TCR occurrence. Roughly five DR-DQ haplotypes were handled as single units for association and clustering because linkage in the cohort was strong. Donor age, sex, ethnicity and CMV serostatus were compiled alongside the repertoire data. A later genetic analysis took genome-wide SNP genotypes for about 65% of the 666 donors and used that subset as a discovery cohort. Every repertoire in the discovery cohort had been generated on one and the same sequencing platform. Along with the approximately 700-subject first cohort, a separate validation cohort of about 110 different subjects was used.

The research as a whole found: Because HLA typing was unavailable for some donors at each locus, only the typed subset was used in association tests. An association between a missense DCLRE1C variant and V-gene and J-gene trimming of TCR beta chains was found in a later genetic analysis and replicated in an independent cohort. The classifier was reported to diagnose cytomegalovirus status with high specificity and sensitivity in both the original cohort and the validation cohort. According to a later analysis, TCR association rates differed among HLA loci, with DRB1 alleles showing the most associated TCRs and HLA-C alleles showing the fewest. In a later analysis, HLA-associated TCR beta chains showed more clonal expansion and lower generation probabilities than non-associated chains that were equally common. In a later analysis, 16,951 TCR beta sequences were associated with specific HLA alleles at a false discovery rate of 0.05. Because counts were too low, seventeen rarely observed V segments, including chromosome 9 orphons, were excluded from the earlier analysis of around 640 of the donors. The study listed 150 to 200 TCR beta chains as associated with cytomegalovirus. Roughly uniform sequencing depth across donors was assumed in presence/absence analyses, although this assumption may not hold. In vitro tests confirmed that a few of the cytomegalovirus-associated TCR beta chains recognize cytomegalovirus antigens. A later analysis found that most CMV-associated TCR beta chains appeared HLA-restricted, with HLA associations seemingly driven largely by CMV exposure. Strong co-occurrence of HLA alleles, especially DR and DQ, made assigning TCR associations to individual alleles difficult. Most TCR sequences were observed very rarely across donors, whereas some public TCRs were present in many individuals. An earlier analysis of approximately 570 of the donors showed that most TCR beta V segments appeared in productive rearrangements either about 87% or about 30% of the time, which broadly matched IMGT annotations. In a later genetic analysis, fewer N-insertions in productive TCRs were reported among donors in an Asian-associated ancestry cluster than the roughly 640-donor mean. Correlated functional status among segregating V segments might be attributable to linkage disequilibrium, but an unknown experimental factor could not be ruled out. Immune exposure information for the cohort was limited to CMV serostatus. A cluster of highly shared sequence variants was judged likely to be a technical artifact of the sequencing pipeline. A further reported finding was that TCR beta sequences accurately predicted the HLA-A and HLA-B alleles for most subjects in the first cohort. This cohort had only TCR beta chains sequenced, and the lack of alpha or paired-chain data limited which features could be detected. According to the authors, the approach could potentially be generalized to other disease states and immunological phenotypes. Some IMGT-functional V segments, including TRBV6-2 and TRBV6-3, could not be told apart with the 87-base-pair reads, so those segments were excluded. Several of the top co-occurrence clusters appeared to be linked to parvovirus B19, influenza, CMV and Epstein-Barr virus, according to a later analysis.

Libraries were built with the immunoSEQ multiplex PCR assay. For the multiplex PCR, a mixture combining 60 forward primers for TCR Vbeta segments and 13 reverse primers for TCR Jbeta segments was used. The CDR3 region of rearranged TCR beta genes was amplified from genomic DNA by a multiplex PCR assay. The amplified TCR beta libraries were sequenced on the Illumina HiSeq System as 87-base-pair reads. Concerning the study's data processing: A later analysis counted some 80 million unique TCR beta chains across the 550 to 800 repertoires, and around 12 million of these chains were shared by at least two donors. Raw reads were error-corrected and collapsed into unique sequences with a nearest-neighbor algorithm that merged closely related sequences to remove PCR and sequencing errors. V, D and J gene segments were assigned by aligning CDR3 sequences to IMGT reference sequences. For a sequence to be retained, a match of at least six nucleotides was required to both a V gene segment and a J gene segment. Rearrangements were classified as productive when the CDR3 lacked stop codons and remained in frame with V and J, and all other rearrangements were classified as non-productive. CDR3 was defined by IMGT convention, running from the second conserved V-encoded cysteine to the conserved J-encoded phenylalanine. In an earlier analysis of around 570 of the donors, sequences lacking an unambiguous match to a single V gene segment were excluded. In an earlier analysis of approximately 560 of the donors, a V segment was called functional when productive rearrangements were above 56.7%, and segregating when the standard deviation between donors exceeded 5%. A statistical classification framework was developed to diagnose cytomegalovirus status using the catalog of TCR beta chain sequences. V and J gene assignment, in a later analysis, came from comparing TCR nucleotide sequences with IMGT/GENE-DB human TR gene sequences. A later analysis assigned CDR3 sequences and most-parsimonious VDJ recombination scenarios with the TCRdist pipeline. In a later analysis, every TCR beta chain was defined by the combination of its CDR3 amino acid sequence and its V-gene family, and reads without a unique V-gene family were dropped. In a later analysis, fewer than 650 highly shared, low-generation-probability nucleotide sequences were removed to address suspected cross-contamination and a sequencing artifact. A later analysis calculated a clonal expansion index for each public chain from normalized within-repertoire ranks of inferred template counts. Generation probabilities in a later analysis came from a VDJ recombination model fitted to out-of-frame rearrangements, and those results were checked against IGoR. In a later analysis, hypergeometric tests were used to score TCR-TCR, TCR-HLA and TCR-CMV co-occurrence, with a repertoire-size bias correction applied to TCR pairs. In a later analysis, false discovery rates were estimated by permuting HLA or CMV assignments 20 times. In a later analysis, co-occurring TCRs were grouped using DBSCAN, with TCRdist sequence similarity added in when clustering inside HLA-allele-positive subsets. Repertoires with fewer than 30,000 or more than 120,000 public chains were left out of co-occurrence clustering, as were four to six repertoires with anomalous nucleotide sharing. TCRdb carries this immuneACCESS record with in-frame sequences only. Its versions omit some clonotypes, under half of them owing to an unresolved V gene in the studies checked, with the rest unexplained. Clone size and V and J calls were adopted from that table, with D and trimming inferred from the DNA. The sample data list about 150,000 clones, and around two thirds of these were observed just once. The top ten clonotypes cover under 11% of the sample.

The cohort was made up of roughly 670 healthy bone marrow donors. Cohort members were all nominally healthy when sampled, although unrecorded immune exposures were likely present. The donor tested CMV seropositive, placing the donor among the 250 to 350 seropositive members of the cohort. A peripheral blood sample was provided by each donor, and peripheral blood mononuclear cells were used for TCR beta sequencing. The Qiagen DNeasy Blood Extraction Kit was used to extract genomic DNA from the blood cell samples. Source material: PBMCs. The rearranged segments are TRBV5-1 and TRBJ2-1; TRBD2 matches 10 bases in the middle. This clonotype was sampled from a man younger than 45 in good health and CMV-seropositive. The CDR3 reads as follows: CASSLSAGGPYEQFF. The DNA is TGCGCCAGCAGCTTGTCAGCGGGAGGGCCGTATGAGCAGTTCTTC.